This T cell receptor beta chain was retrieved from a study of tumor-infiltrating lymphocytes in localized non-small cell lung cancer. For the study at large: Patients included smokers and never-smokers with various histologies, some sampled after neoadjuvant chemotherapy. Study-wide findings and caveats: Compared with uninvolved lung, tumors showed higher T cell infiltration by TCRbeta sequencing. TCR sequencing covered a subset of patients with enough tissue. Technical variation could not be separated from intratumor heterogeneity here.

Germline CDR1 is MDHEN and CDR2 is SYDVKM. The CDR3 has 14 amino acids. Trimming at V came to 5 bases and at J to 5 bases, leaving 4 bases not matched to a gene. Produced via immunoSEQ multiplex PCR; TCRdb's table is partial and in-frame only. The table lists about 15,000 clones, approximately 71% of them singletons. This clone was seen a handful of times. The antigen remains unidentified. The sequence was obtained from a human donor with non-small cell lung cancer. Sequencing was performed on uninvolved lung tissue not adjacent to the tumor. V and J are TRBV28 and TRBJ1-4; TRBD1 agrees at 8 bases. CDR3 coding DNA: TGTGCCAGCAGTCTAACAGGGGGGAATGAAAAACTGTTTTTT. It encodes CASSLTGGNEKLFF.